The 2 T cell receptor beta chains listed next were all sequenced from one sample in a study of cytomegalovirus exposure and HLA in healthy donors. The PCR was carried out with 60 Vbeta primers and 13 Jbeta primers. Libraries were prepared by immunoSEQ multiplex PCR; TCRdb keeps only in-frame clonotypes and omits some of them. The table records around 190,000 clones, roughly four fifths of them present only once. The sequenced sample was PBMCs. The source of these receptors is a man aged 35 to 55 in good health and CMV-seropositive.

V is TRBV6-1 and J is TRBJ1-5; D unclear. Deletions cut 0 bases from V and 1 base from J, with 13 bases between. Germline lookup yields CDR1 MNHNS and CDR2 SASEGT. The CDR3 is made up of 17 amino acids. Written as DNA, the CDR3 is TGTGCCAGCAGTGAAGCCGCTACCCCCAGGAGCAATCAGCCCCAGCATTTT. This codes for CASSEAATPRSNQPQHF.

This chain joins TRBV27 and TRBJ2-5; a weak D match, TRBD1 (5 bases). Trimming took 5 bases from V and 5 from J, leaving 15 bases between them. This CDR3 has 14 amino acids. The germline CDR1 and CDR2 sequences are MNHEY and SMNVEV (reference sequence). The CDR3 spells CASSLGHRAETQYF. The CDR3 DNA reads as TGTGCCAGCAGTCTCGGACACCGAGCGGAGACCCAGTACTTC.